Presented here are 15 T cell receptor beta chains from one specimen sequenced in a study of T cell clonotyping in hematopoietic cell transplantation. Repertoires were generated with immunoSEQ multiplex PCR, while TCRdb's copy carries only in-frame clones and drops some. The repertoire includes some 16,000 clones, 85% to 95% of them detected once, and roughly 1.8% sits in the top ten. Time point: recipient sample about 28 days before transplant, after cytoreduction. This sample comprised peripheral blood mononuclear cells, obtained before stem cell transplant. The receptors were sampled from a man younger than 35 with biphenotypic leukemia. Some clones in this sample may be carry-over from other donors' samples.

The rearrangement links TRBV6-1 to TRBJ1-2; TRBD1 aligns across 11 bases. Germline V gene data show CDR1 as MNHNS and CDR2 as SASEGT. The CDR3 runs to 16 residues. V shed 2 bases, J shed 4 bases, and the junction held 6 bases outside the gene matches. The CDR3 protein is CASSELGQGAGYGYTF. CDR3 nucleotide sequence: TGTGCCAGCAGTGAACTAGGACAGGGGGCGGGCTATGGCTACACCTTC.

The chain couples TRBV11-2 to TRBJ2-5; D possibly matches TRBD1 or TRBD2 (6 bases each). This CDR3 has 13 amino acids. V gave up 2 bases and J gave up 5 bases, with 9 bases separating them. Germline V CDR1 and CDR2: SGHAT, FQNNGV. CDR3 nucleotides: TGTGCCAGCAGCTTACGGGGGCGGGAGACCCAGTACTTC. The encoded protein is CASSLRGRETQYF.

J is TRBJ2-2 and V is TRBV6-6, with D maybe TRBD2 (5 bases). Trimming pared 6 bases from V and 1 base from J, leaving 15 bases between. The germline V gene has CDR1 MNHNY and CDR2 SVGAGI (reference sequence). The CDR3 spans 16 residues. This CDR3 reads CASRFLDEGNTGELFF. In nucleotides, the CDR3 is TGTGCCAGCAGATTCCTAGACGAGGGGAACACCGGGGAGCTGTTTTTT.

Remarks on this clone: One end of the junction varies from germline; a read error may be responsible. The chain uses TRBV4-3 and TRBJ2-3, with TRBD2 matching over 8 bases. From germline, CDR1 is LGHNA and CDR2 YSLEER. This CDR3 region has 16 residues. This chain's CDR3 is CASSQDPGGASGTQYF. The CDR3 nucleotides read TGCGCTAGCAGCCAAGATCCCGGGGGGGCCAGTGGTACGCAGTATTTT.

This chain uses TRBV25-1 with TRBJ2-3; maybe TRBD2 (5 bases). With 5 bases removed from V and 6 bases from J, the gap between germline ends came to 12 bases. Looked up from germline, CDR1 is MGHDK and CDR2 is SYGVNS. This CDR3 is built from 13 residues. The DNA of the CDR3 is TGTGCCAGCAGTTGGTTTCGCGGGGATACGCAGTATTTT. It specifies CASSWFRGDTQYF.

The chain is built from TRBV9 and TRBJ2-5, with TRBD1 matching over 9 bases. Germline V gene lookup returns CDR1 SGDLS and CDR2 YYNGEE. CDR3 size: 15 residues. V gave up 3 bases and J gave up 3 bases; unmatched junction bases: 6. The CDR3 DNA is TGTGCCAGCAGCGCAGGGACAGGGCCGAAAGAGACCCAGTACTTC. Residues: CASSAGTGPKETQYF.

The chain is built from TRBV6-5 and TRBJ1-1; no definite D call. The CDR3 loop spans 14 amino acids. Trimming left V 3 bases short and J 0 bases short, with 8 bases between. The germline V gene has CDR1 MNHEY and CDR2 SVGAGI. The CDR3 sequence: CASSYGVMNTEAFF. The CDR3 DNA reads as TGTGCCAGCAGTTATGGAGTAATGAACACTGAAGCTTTCTTT.

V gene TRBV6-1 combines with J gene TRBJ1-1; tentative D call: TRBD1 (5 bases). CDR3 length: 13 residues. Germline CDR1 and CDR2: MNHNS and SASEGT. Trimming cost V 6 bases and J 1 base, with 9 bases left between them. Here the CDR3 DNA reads TGTGCCAGCAGCGGGACCGCGAACACTGAAGCTTTCTTT. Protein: CASSGTANTEAFF.

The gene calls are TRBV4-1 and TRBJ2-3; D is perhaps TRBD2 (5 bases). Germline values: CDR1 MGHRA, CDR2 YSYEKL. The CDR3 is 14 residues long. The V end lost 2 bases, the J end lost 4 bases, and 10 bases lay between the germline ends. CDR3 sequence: CASSQQSGPDTQYF. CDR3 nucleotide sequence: TGCGCCAGCAGCCAACAGAGCGGCCCAGATACGCAGTATTTT.

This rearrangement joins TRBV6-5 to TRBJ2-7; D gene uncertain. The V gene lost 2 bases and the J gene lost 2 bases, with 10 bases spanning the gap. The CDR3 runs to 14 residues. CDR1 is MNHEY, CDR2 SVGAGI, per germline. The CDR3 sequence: CASSYVGNPYEQYF. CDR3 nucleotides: TGTGCCAGCAGTTACGTAGGGAATCCCTACGAGCAGTACTTC.

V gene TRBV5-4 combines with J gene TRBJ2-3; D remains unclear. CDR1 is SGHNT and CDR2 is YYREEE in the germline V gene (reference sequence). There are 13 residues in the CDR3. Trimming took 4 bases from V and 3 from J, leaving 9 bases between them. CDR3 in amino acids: CASSPFGTDTQYF. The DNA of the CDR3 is TGTGCCAGCAGCCCCTTTGGGACAGATACGCAGTATTTT.

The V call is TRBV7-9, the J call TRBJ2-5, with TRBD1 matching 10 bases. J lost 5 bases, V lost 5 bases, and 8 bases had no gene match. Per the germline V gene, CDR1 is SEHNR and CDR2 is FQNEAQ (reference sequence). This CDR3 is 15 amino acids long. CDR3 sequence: CASSPDRGRIETQYF. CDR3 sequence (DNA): TGTGCCAGCAGCCCCGACAGGGGGCGCATCGAGACCCAGTACTTC.

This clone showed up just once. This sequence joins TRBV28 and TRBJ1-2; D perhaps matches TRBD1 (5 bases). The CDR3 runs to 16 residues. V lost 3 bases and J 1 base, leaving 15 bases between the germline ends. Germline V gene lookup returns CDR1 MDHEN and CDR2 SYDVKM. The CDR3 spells CASSFPPGAYNYGYTF. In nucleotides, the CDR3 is TGTGCCAGCAGTTTCCCTCCCGGGGCCTATAACTATGGCTACACCTTC.

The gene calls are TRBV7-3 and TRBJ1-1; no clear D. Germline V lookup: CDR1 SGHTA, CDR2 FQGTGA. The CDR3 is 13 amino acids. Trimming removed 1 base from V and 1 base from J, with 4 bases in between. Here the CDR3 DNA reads TGTGCCAGCAGCTTAATGCGGAACACTGAAGCTTTCTTT. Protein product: CASSLMRNTEAFF. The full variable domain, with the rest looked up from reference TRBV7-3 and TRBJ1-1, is GAGVSQTPSNKVTEKGKYVELRCDPISGHTALYWYRQSLGQGPEFLIYFQGTGAADDSGLPNDRFFAVRPEGSVSTLKIQRTERGDSAVYLCASSLMRNTEAFFGQGTRLTVV.

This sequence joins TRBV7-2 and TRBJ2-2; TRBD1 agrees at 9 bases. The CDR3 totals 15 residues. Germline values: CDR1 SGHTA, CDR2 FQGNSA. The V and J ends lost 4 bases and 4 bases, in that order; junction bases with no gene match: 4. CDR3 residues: CASSSDRGPTGELFF. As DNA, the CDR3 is TGTGCCAGCAGCTCGGACAGGGGACCCACCGGGGAGCTGTTTTTT.